One T cell receptor (beta chain) is described in this entry. Germline V gene data show CDR1 as SNHLY and CDR2 as FYNNEI. V was cut by 0 bases and J by 10 bases, with 13 bases left in between. CDR3 length: 15 residues. Profiling relied on immunoSEQ multiplex PCR, and the TCRdb table lists in-frame clones only, not all of them. The sample contains about 210,000 clones, about nine tenths of which appear only once. The record originates from a study of blood T cell repertoires in COVID-19. J is TRBJ1-6 and V is TRBV2; D is unresolved. The source of this sequence is a middle-aged woman with acute or convalescent COVID-19. Material: peripheral blood. CDR3 in DNA: TGTGCCAGCAGTGAAGCGTATCGGAGTCTCTCACCCCTCCACTTT. This gives the protein CASSEAYRSLSPLHF.